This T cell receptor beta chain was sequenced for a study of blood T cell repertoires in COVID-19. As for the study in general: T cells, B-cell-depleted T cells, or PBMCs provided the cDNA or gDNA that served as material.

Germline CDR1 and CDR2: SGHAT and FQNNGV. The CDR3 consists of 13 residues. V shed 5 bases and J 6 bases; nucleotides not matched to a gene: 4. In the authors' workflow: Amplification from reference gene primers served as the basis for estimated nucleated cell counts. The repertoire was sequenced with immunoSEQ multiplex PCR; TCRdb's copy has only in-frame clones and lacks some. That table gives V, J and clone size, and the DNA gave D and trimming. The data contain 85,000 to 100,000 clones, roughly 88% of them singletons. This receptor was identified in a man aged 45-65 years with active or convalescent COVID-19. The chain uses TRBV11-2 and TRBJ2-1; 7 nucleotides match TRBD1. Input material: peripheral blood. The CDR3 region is CASSPTGPNEQFF. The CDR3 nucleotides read TGTGCCAGCAGCCCGACAGGGCCCAATGAGCAGTTCTTC.